The 28 T cell receptor beta chains listed next were all sequenced from one sample in a study of blood T cell repertoires in COVID-19. Produced via immunoSEQ multiplex PCR; TCRdb's table is partial and in-frame only. Among more than 85,000 clones listed, roughly 84% were seen once. The sequenced sample consisted of peripheral blood. All receptors derive from a man aged 55 to 70 with acute or convalescent COVID-19.

This chain uses TRBV7-9 with TRBJ1-2; TRBD1 agrees at 8 bases. The CDR3 has 16 residues. With V trimmed by 6 bases and J by 1 base, 10 bases remained unmatched. Germline CDR1 reads SEHNR; CDR2 reads FQNEAQ (reference sequence). As DNA, the CDR3 is TGTGCCAGCAGTAGCTCCGGGACAGGAGATAACTATGGCTACACCTTC. It yields the protein CASSSSGTGDNYGYTF.

V gene TRBV21-1 combines with J gene TRBJ1-2; TRBD1, as called in the table, went unchecked against the DNA. TRBV21-1 is classified as a pseudogene. This CDR3 is 16 amino acids long. The CDR3, as DNA: TGTGCCAGCAGCAAAAGATTCGGCAGGGGGCCGGGTGGCTACACCTTC. Protein product: CASSKRFGRGPGGYTF.

V is TRBV13 and J is TRBJ2-1; D is ambiguous. The CDR3 consists of 11 residues. Per the germline V gene, CDR1 is PRHDT and CDR2 is FYEKMQ (reference sequence). Trimming shortened V by 1 base and J by 11 bases, and 6 bases separated the two germline ends. This chain's CDR3 is CASSLVGKQFF. The CDR3 DNA sequence: TGTGCCAGCAGCTTAGTGGGCAAGCAGTTCTTC.

This chain connects TRBV24-1 to TRBJ1-1, with 7 bases identical to TRBD1. With 3 bases clipped from V and 7 bases from J, the junction kept 7 bases outside the gene matches. Germline CDR1 is KGHDR and CDR2 is SFDVKD. The CDR3 consists of 14 residues. This chain's CDR3 is CATSDPGDSREAFF. The CDR3 nucleotides are TGTGCCACCAGTGATCCAGGGGACAGTCGTGAAGCTTTCTTT.

The chain uses TRBV15 and TRBJ2-6; no clear D gene. Germline V CDR1 and CDR2: LNHNV, YYDKDF (reference sequence). V dropped 0 bases and J dropped 1 base, with 13 bases sitting between them. This CDR3 is 18 amino acids long. The CDR3 bases are TGTGCCACCAGCAGAGATCTGGCCCTTAAGTCTGGGGCCAACGTCCTGACTTTC. Its translation is CATSRDLALKSGANVLTF.

This sequence joins TRBV6-5 and TRBJ2-4, with 8 positions matching TRBD1. The germline CDR1 and CDR2 sequences are MNHEY and SVGAGI. CDR3 length: 15 amino acids. V was clipped by 6 bases and J by 6 bases; unmatched bases: 10. In nucleotides, the CDR3 is TGTGCCAGCAGCCTGGACAGGGAACTTGGAAACATTCAGTACTTC. Translation: CASSLDRELGNIQYF.

The rearrangement uses TRBV6-4 and TRBJ2-2, with TRBD1 matching 9 bases. The CDR3 length is 16 residues. Germline trimming cut 4 bases from V and 6 bases from J; bases unmatched to any gene: 9. CDR1 and CDR2 from the germline V gene are MRHNA and SNTAGT. CDR3 DNA sequence: TGTGCCAGCAGTGCCCGGGACAGGGTACGGTCCGGGGAGCTGTTTTTT. The encoded protein is CASSARDRVRSGELFF.

This rearrangement joins TRBV4-3 to TRBJ1-2, with D possibly matching TRBD1 (6 bases). CDR3 size: 16 residues. V was clipped by 4 bases and J by 1 base, with 16 bases between them. Per the germline V gene, CDR1 is LGHNA and CDR2 is YSLEER. CDR3: CASSPSLRQVNYGYTF. The CDR3 DNA reads TGCGCCAGCAGCCCATCACTCAGACAGGTTAACTATGGCTACACCTTC.

The chain combines TRBV28 with TRBJ2-5; D unclear. Trimming left V 3 bases short and J 2 bases short, with 7 bases between. Germline CDR1 reads MDHEN; CDR2 reads SYDVKM. CDR3 length: 13 amino acids. The CDR3 DNA reads as TGTGCCAGCAGTTTTCCAGGTCAAGAGACCCAGTACTTC. Protein product: CASSFPGQETQYF.

The chain joins TRBV19 to TRBJ1-2; TRBD1 matches at 9 bases. Per the germline V gene, CDR1 is LNHDA and CDR2 is SQIVND (reference sequence). Losses at the gene ends were 7 bases for V and 6 bases for J; bases not matched to a gene: 3. The CDR3 extends over 12 amino acids. The CDR3 DNA reads TGTGCCAGTAACGGACAGGGGCATGGCTACACCTTC. This codes for CASNGQGHGYTF.

This clone appeared once. This chain joins TRBV30 and TRBJ2-5; 7 bases agree with TRBD2. V lost 5 bases and J lost 2; bases outside the gene matches: 11. This CDR3 spans 15 amino acids. Germline CDR1 reads GTSNPN; CDR2 reads SVGIG (reference sequence). The CDR3 here is CAWSLRGVGQETQYF. The CDR3 DNA reads as TGTGCCTGGTCACTTCGGGGGGTTGGGCAAGAGACCCAGTACTTC. The whole variable domain, remainder taken from reference TRBV30 and TRBJ2-5, is SQTIHQWPATLVQPVGSPLSLECTVEGTSNPNLYWYRQAAGRGLQLLFYSVGIGQISSEVPQNLSASRPQDRQFILSSKKLLLSDSGFYLCAWSLRGVGQETQYFGPGTRLLVL.

This clone was found many times. The chain links TRBV7-6 to TRBJ2-2, with 9 positions matching TRBD1. Germline values: CDR1 SGHVS, CDR2 FNYEAQ. The CDR3 consists of 16 residues. V shed 5 bases, J shed 2 bases, and the junction held 6 bases outside the gene matches. The CDR3 spells CASSLGQGVNTGELFF. CDR3 sequence (DNA): TGTGCCAGCAGCCTGGGACAGGGAGTAAACACCGGGGAGCTGTTTTTT.

The rearrangement links TRBV19 to TRBJ1-3, with a tentative D call TRBD1 (5 bases). V gave up 2 bases and J gave up 2 bases, with 13 bases separating them. CDR3 length equals 16 residues. CDR1 LNHDA and CDR2 SQIVND come from the germline V gene (reference sequence). The CDR3 here is CASSIFGTGPGNTIYF. Here the CDR3 DNA reads TGTGCCAGTAGTATATTTGGAACAGGCCCTGGAAACACCATATATTTT. The whole variable domain, remainder taken from reference TRBV19 and TRBJ1-3, is DGGITQSPKYLFRKEGQNVTLSCEQNLNHDAMYWYRQDPGQGLRLIYYSQIVNDFQKGDIAEGYSVSREKKESFPLTVTSAQKNPTAFYLCASSIFGTGPGNTIYFGEGSWLTVV.

This clone has only one observation. J is TRBJ2-2 and V is TRBV6-5, with D unclear. The CDR3 has 11 amino acids. Trimming took 9 bases from V and 3 from J, leaving 5 bases between them. Germline V gives CDR1 MNHEY, CDR2 SVGAGI. Here the CDR3 reads CASQDTGELFF. Here the CDR3 DNA reads TGTGCCAGTCAGGACACCGGGGAGCTGTTTTTT.

This clone was counted between two and nine times. V gene TRBV3-1 (or the pseudogene TRBV3-2) combines with J gene TRBJ1-2; TRBD1 might be the D (5 bases). Trimming pared 2 bases from V and 5 bases from J, leaving 12 bases between. The CDR3 sequence is 14 residues long. From germline, CDR1 is LGHDT and CDR2 YNNKEL (reference sequence). The CDR3 loop reads CASSQLGGAYGYTF. DNA of the CDR3: TGTGCCAGCAGCCAATTAGGAGGGGCTTATGGCTACACCTTC.

The V gene is TRBV19, the J gene TRBJ2-7; 9 nucleotides agree with TRBD1. Germline CDR1 and CDR2: LNHDA and SQIVND (reference sequence). J lost 6 bases, V lost 5 bases, and 11 bases had no gene match. The CDR3 is 15 residues long. CDR3 loop: CASSDRDRVKGEQYF. The CDR3 DNA is TGTGCCAGTAGTGACCGGGACAGGGTCAAGGGCGAGCAGTACTTC.

The CDR3 sequence: CASKGTSSRNPNEQFF. For the CDR3, the DNA is TGTGCCAGCAAGGGGACTAGTTCACGTAACCCCAATGAGCAGTTCTTC. V and J are TRBV7-9 and TRBJ2-1; 8 positions agree with TRBD2. The CDR3 has 16 residues. Losses at the gene ends were 7 bases for V and 6 bases for J; bases not matched to a gene: 14. CDR1 and CDR2 from the germline V gene are SEHNR and FQNEAQ (reference sequence).

CDR3 loop: CASSQTGLAEVGANTGELFF. The DNA for the CDR3 is TGCGCCAGCAGCCAAACCGGACTAGCGGAAGTAGGCGCGAACACCGGGGAGCTGTTTTTT. The J gene is TRBJ2-2, the V gene TRBV4-1; TRBD2 aligns across 10 bases. The CDR3 consists of 20 residues. Per germline, CDR1 MGHRA and CDR2 YSYEKL. After removal of 2 bases from V and 0 bases from J, the junction contained 12 bases not matched to a gene.

Only one count was recorded for this clone. V usage is TRBV18 and J usage is TRBJ1-3; D uncertain. CDR1 KGHSH and CDR2 LQKENI come from the germline V gene. CDR3 length: 13 amino acids. V was pared by 0 bases and J by 9 bases, with 9 bases between. The CDR3 spells CASSPPGVFTIYF. Here the CDR3 DNA reads TGTGCCAGCTCACCACCCGGGGTCTTCACCATATATTTT.

The chain employs TRBV28 and TRBJ1-4; 8 bases align to TRBD1. The CDR3 runs to 16 residues. Trimming removed 6 bases from V and 7 bases from J; junction bases left unmatched: 13. The germline gives CDR1 MDHEN, CDR2 SYDVKM. CDR3 DNA: TGTGCCAGCAGCACGGGACAGGAGGGACGGGGTGAAAAACTGTTTTTT. This gives the protein CASSTGQEGRGEKLFF.

The rearrangement joins TRBV2 to TRBJ1-4, with D perhaps TRBD1 (6 bases). The V gene's germline CDR1 is SNHLY and CDR2 FYNNEI. This CDR3 comprises 16 residues. Trimming pared 6 bases from V and 4 bases from J, leaving 18 bases between. The CDR3 reads CASSPGTGRLNEKLFF. The CDR3 coding sequence is TGTGCCAGCAGCCCCGGAACAGGGCGACTTAATGAAAAACTGTTTTTT. The variable domain in full, with the rest retrieved from reference TRBV2 and TRBJ1-4, is EPEVTQTPSHQVTQMGQEVILRCVPISNHLYFYWYRQILGQKVEFLVSFYNNEISEKSEIFDDQFSVERPDGSNFTLKIRSTKLEDSAMYFCASSPGTGRLNEKLFFGSGTQLSVL.

The V call is TRBV7-8, the J call TRBJ2-7; maybe TRBD2 (6 bases). V was shortened by 1 base and J by 6 bases, with 16 bases between the two germline ends. Germline assignment: CDR1 SGHVS and CDR2 FQNEAQ. The CDR3 consists of 15 residues. CDR3 loop: CASSLDGYLGGEQYF. DNA for the CDR3: TGTGCCAGCAGCTTAGATGGTTATCTGGGGGGCGAGCAGTACTTC.

This chain links TRBV28 with TRBJ1-5; D not certain. The CDR3 is 14 amino acids. Germline CDR1 MDHEN, CDR2 SYDVKM. V lost 7 bases and J 1 base, leaving 11 bases between the germline ends. The CDR3 loop reads CASTRGLSNQPQHF. CDR3 in DNA: TGTGCCAGCACCCGAGGGCTCAGCAATCAGCCCCAGCATTTT.

This chain joins TRBV4-2 and TRBJ1-2; D is undetermined. Germline V gene sequence: CDR1 LGHNA, CDR2 YNFKEQ. V lost 4 bases, J lost 6 bases, and 15 bases lay in between. The CDR3 runs to 14 residues. CDR3 nucleotides: TGTGCCAGCAGCCCCCTCCCGGGTGGCGATGGCTACACCTTC. Translated, it gives CASSPLPGGDGYTF.

This clone was recorded only once. J is TRBJ2-2 and V is TRBV7-9; TRBD1 might be the D (5 bases). The V gene lost 5 bases and the J gene lost 6 bases, with 10 bases spanning the gap. The CDR3 extends over 13 amino acids. Germline assignment: CDR1 SEHNR and CDR2 FQNEAQ (reference sequence). The CDR3 sequence: CASSAPGSGELFF. CDR3 coding DNA: TGTGCCAGCAGCGCCCCAGGGTCCGGGGAGCTGTTTTTT.

Only a few counts were recorded for this clone. The V gene is TRBV4-3, the J gene TRBJ1-2; D perhaps matches TRBD1 (5 bases). CDR3 size: 15 residues. Trimming took 0 bases from V and 4 from J, leaving 12 bases between them. Germline V gene data show CDR1 as LGHNA and CDR2 as YSLEER. CDR3 in amino acids: CASSQDRRQLYGYTF. CDR3 coding DNA: TGCGCCAGCAGCCAAGATAGGAGACAGCTCTATGGCTACACCTTC.

This chain connects TRBV28 to TRBJ2-5; a possible D gene is TRBD2 (6 bases). The V gene lost 3 bases and the J gene lost 7 bases, with 18 bases spanning the gap. Germline lookup yields CDR1 MDHEN and CDR2 SYDVKM. The CDR3 is made up of 15 amino acids. CDR3 nucleotide sequence: TGTGCCAGCAGTTTTTCTACGAGGGGAGGTGCGACCCAGTACTTC. Translated: CASSFSTRGGATQYF.

V gene TRBV7-2 combines with J gene TRBJ2-5; TRBD2 might be the D (6 bases). V was trimmed by 0 bases and J by 2 bases, leaving 16 bases between them. CDR1 is SGHTA and CDR2 is FQGNSA in the germline V gene. The CDR3 spans 17 residues. This CDR3 is CASSLAGGGLIQETQYF. CDR3 nucleotide sequence: TGTGCCAGCAGCTTAGCGGGCGGAGGGCTCATTCAAGAGACCCAGTACTTC.